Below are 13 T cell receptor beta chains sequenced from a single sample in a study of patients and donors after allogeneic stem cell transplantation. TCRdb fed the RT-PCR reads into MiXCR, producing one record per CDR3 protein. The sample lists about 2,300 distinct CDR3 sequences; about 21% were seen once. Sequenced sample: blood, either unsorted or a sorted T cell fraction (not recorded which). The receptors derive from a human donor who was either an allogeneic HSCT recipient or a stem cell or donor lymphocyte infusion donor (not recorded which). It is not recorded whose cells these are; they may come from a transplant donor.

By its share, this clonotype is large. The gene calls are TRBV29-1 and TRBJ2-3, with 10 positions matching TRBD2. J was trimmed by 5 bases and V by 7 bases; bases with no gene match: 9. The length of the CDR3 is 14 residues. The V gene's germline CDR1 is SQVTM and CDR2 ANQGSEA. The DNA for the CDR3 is TGCAGCGCCATCCAAGCGGGGGGGCAAGATACGCAGTATTTT. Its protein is CSAIQAGGQDTQYF.

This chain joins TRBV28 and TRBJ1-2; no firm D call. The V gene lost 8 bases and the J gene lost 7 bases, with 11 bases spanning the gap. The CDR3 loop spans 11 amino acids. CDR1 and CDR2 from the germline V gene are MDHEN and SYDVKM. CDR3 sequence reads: CASYTRGGYTF. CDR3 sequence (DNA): TGTGCCAGCTACACCCGGGGTGGCTACACCTTC.

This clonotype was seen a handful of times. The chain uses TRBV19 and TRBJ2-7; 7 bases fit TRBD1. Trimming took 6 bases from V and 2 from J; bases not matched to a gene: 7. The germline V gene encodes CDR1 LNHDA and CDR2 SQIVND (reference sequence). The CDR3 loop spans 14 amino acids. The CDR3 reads CASRHRDSTYEQYF. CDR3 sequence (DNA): TGTGCCAGTAGACACCGGGACAGCACCTACGAGCAGTACTTC.

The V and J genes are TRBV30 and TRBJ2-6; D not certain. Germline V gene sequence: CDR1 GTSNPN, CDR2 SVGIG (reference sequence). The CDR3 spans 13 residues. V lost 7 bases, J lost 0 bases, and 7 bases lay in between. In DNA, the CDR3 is TGTGCCTTAGGAGTCTCTGGGGCCAACGTCCTGACTTTC. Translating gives CALGVSGANVLTF.

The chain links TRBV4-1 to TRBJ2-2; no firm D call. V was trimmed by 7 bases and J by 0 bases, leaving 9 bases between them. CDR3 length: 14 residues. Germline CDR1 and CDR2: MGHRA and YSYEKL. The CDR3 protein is CASKNLPNTGELFF. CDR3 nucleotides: TGCGCCAGCAAAAACCTCCCGAACACCGGGGAGCTGTTTTTT.

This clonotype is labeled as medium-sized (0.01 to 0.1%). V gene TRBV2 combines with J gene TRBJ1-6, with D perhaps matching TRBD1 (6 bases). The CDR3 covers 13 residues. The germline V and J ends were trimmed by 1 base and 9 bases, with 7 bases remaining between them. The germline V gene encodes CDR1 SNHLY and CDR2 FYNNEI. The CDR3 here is CASSEVRGSPLHF. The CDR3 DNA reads TGTGCCAGCAGTGAAGTCAGGGGTTCACCCCTCCACTTT. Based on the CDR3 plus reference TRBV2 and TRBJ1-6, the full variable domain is EPEVTQTPSHQVTQMGQEVILRCVPISNHLYFYWYRQILGQKVEFLVSFYNNEISEKSEIFDDQFSVERPDGSNFTLKIRSTKLEDSAMYFCASSEVRGSPLHFGNGTRLTVT.

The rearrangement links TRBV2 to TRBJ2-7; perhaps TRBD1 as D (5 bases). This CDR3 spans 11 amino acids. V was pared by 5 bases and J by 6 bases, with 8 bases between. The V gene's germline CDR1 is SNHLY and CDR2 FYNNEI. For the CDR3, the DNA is TGTGCCAGCAGTATAAGGGGCGAGCAGTACTTC. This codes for CASSIRGEQYF.

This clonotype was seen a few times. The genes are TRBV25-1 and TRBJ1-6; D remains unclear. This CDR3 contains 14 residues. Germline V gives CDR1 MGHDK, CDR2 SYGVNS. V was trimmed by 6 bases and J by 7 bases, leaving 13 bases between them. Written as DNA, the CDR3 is TGTGCCAGCAGGGATTCCGGTGGAAATTCACCCCTCCACTTT. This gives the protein CASRDSGGNSPLHF.

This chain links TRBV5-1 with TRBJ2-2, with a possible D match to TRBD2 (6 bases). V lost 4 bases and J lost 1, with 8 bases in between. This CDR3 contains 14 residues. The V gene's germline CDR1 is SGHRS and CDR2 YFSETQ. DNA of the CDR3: TGCGCCAGCAGCCCCGGGGGGAACACCGGGGAGCTGTTTTTT. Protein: CASSPGGNTGELFF.

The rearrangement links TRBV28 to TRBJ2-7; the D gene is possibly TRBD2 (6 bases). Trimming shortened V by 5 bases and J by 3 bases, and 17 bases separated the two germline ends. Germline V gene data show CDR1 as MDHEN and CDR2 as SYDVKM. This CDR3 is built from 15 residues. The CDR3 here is CASSPPGTVVYEQYF. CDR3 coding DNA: TGTGCCAGCAGTCCCCCCGGGACTGTCGTCTACGAGCAGTACTTC.

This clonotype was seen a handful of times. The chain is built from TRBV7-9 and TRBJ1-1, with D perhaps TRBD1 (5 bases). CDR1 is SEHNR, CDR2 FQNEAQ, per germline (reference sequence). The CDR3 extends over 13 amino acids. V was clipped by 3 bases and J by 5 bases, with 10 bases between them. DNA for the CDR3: TGTGCCAGCAGCTTGCTCAGGGAGACTGAAGCTTTCTTT. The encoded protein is CASSLLRETEAFF.

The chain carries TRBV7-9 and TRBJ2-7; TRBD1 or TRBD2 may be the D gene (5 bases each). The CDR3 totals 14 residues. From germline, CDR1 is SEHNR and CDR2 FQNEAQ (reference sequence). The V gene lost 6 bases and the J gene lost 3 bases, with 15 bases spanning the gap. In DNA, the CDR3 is TGTGCCAGCAGTTCCCCCCGGGACGGCTACGAGCAGTACTTC. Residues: CASSSPRDGYEQYF.

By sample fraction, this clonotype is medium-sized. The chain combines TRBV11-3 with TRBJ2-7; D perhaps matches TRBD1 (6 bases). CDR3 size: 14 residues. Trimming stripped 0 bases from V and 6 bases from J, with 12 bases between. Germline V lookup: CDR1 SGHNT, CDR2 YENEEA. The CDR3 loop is CASSLDGTTGEQYF. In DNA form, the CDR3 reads TGTGCCAGCAGCTTAGACGGGACAACCGGCGAGCAGTACTTC. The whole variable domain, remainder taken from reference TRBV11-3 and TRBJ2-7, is EAGVVQSPRYKIIEKKQPVAFWCNPISGHNTLYWYLQNLGQGPELLIRYENEEAVDDSQLPKDRFSAERLKGVDSTLKIQPAELGDSAVYLCASSLDGTTGEQYFGPGTRLTVT.